This T cell receptor beta chain was sequenced during a study of T cell repertoires in cytomegalovirus infection. In the study overall: Evidence of both CMV infection and a matching HLA type came from public TCR beta signatures. General study findings and limits: Summed frequency of shared TCR beta families picked out CMV carriers who also had the relevant HLA. What dominated the ex vivo response were HLA-C-restricted CMV-specific TCR beta clonotypes.

CDR3 length equals 12 residues. Germline V gene lookup returns CDR1 SGDLS and CDR2 YYNGEE. V was clipped by 3 bases and J by 6 bases, with 7 bases between them. Comments on this clonotype: The target antigen is unknown.

TCRdb called the reads again in MiXCR, with one record for every CDR3 protein. The sample includes some 680,000 distinct CDR3 sequences, less than 40% of them seen just once. The specimen sequenced was PBMCs. V and J are TRBV9 and TRBJ2-1; D is unresolved. The TCR originated in a human donor in good health (CMV status not recorded). Some clones in this sample may be carry-over from other donors' samples. The CDR3 DNA reads TGTGCCAGCAGCGGAGGTGCCAATGAGCAGTTCTTC. The encoded protein is CASSGGANEQFF.